These 9 T cell receptor beta chains were all obtained from the same sample, sequenced in a study of blood T cell repertoires in COVID-19. Measured with immunoSEQ multiplex PCR; TCRdb has only the in-frame clones, and not every one. The sample holds 150,000 or so clones, around 83% seen once. The sample consisted of peripheral blood. All receptors come from a man between 18 and 29 years old with acute or convalescent COVID-19.

This chain joins TRBV28 and TRBJ1-4, with D uncertain. Trimming took off 3 bases at V and 7 bases at J, with 12 bases between the two ends. This CDR3 is 14 amino acids long. The germline V gene encodes CDR1 MDHEN and CDR2 SYDVKM. The DNA of the CDR3 is TGTGCCAGCAGTTTTACGGAAGGGAGTGAAAAACTGTTTTTT. It encodes CASSFTEGSEKLFF.

The chain joins TRBV28 to TRBJ1-6; maybe TRBD1 (6 bases). This CDR3 has 15 amino acids. The V end was cut by 7 bases, the J end by 6 bases, with 16 bases between. Germline V gives CDR1 MDHEN, CDR2 SYDVKM. This CDR3 reads CASITGGGANSPLHF. DNA of the CDR3: TGTGCCAGCATCACAGGAGGGGGGGCTAATTCACCCCTCCACTTT.

J is TRBJ2-2 and V is TRBV7-6; 8 bases match TRBD1. The germline gives CDR1 SGHVS, CDR2 FNYEAQ. With V trimmed by 11 bases and J by 4 bases, 18 bases remained unmatched. This CDR3 contains 17 residues. Here the CDR3 reads CASGDRQTRGVTGELFF. The CDR3 nucleotides read TGTGCCTCCGGGGACAGGCAGACCCGGGGCGTCACCGGGGAGCTGTTTTTT.

The chain employs TRBV5-1 and TRBJ2-3, with 7 nucleotides matching TRBD2. This CDR3 contains 15 residues. Germline values: CDR1 SGHRS, CDR2 YFSETQ. Trimming took 1 base from V and 0 from J; bases not matched to a gene: 2. As DNA, the CDR3 is TGCGCCAGCAGCTTGTTCGGGGGGAGCACAGATACGCAGTATTTT. Translating gives CASSLFGGSTDTQYF.

The chain joins TRBV11-3 to TRBJ1-5, with TRBD1 matching 8 bases. The CDR3 totals 18 residues. Germline CDR1 reads SGHNT; CDR2 reads YENEEA. Trimming at V came to 1 base and at J to 3 bases, leaving 11 bases not matched to a gene. The CDR3 bases are TGTGCCAGCAGCTTAGTCCACGGCGGACAGGGTGACAATCAGCCCCAGCATTTT. Translation: CASSLVHGGQGDNQPQHF.

The genes are TRBV30 and TRBJ1-5, with D possibly TRBD1 on 6 matching bases. V lost 0 bases to trimming and J lost 3 bases, with 18 bases between them. This CDR3 is 17 amino acids long. Germline CDR1 GTSNPN, CDR2 SVGIG (reference sequence). In DNA, the CDR3 is TGTGCCTGGAGTGTACAGGGTTTTGGGGGAGTCAATCAGCCCCAGCATTTT. Its translation: CAWSVQGFGGVNQPQHF.

V and J are TRBV28 and TRBJ2-7, with D uncertain. Germline assignment: CDR1 MDHEN and CDR2 SYDVKM. The V and J ends lost 3 bases and 1 base respectively, with 7 bases between them. The CDR3 is 13 amino acids. The CDR3 nucleotides read TGTGCCAGCAGTTTTCCGGAGTCCTACGAGCAGTACGTC. This sequence encodes CASSFPESYEQYV.

This rearrangement joins TRBV6-5 to TRBJ1-6, with TRBD1 identical over 11 bases. This CDR3 spans 16 amino acids. The germline CDR1 and CDR2 sequences are MNHEY and SVGAGI. The V gene end was trimmed by 0 bases and the J gene end by 12 bases; junction bases not matched to a gene: 7. CDR3 residues: CASSYSTDRGQLPLHF. For the CDR3, the DNA is TGTGCCAGCAGTTACTCGACGGACAGGGGGCAATTACCCCTCCACTTT.

V and J are TRBV5-1 and TRBJ1-1; D perhaps matches TRBD1 (6 bases). V dropped 3 bases and J dropped 1 base, with 16 bases sitting between them. Germline V CDR1 and CDR2: SGHRS, YFSETQ. The CDR3 is 16 residues long. CDR3 DNA sequence: TGCGCCAGCAGCTCAAACCAAGACAGGAGGAACACTGAAGCTTTCTTT. Translated, it gives CASSSNQDRRNTEAFF.